The clone carrying this TCR beta chain was seen a few times. What it recognizes is unknown. Source material for PBMCs was less than 12 ml fresh peripheral blood. This record belongs to a study of T cells in Graves' hyperthyroidism and ophthalmopathy. RNA transcripts provided the source from which TCR beta CDR3 regions were amplified. During a first-round RT-PCR of the TCR CDR3, the HTBI primer set was used. A single record per CDR3 protein comes from TCRdb applying MiXCR to the multiplex PCR reads. The table includes about half a million distinct CDR3 sequences, around a quarter detected once. CDR3 length equals 16 residues. CDR1 and CDR2 (germline): SGHRS, YFSETQ. V shed 1 base and J 3 bases; nucleotides not matched to a gene: 3. Study conclusions and caveats: Within blood appeared most thyroid clonotypes that had expanded above 0.001.

Material for sequencing was blood. The TCR originated in a woman in her thirties with Graves' ophthalmopathy. V usage is TRBV5-1 and J usage is TRBJ2-2; TRBD2 aligns across 10 bases. The CDR3 loop is CASSLLAGEHTGELFF. As DNA, the CDR3 is TGCGCCAGCAGCTTGCTAGCGGGGGAGCACACCGGGGAGCTGTTTTTT.